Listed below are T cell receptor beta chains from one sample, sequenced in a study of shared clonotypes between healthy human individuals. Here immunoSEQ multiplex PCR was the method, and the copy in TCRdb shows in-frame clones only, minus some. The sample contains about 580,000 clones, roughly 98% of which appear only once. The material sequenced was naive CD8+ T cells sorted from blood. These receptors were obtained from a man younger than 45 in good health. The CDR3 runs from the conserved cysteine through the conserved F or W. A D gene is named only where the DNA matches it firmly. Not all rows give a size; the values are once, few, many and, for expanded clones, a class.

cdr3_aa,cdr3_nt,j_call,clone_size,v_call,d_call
CASRDLTENYGYTF,TGTGCCAGCAGGGACTTGACCGAGAACTATGGCTACACCTTC,TRBJ1-2,-,TRBV6-1,-
CASSQGGHEQFF,TGTGCCAGCAGTCAAGGGGGACATGAGCAGTTCTTC,TRBJ2-1,few,TRBV6-5,-
CASSLGTGLSNQPQHF,TGTGCCAGCAGCTTAGGGACGGGACTTAGCAATCAGCCCCAGCATTTT,TRBJ1-5,-,TRBV11-2,-
CAWSMTGAVDEQYF,TGTGCCTGGAGCATGACAGGGGCGGTGGACGAGCAGTACTTC,TRBJ2-7,-,TRBV30,TRBD1
CASRPGQLNTGELFF,TGTGCCAGCAGGCCGGGACAGCTGAACACCGGGGAGCTGTTTTTT,TRBJ2-2,-,TRBV5-4,TRBD1
CASSLPGQNTGELFF,TGTGCCAGCAGCCTTCCGGGACAGAACACCGGGGAGCTGTTTTTT,TRBJ2-2,-,TRBV4-2,-
CASSEDSTSLITDTQYF,TGTGCCAGCAGCGAGGATTCGACTAGCCTAATCACAGATACGCAGTATTTT,TRBJ2-3,-,TRBV2,TRBD2
CASRVGLAPGELFF,TGTGCCAGCAGAGTGGGACTAGCCCCCGGGGAGCTGTTTTTT,TRBJ2-2,-,TRBV28,TRBD2
CASSFEGPYSNQPQHF,TGTGCCAGCAGTTTCGAGGGACCGTATAGCAATCAGCCCCAGCATTTT,TRBJ1-5,-,TRBV27,-
CASSQVTGGPEEQYF,TGCGCCAGCAGCCAAGTAACGGGAGGGCCGGAAGAGCAGTACTTC,TRBJ2-7,-,TRBV4-1,TRBD2
CASSPTASTDTQYF,TGCGCCAGCAGTCCGACAGCTAGCACAGATACGCAGTATTTT,TRBJ2-3,-,TRBV4-1,-
CASSDYEQYF,TGTGCCAGCAGCGATTACGAGCAGTACTTC,TRBJ2-7,-,TRBV6-1,-
CASSPMGADSGYTF,TGTGCCAGCAGCCCCATGGGGGCGGATTCTGGCTACACCTTC,TRBJ1-2,-,TRBV28,-
CASSIRWQGISYEQYF,TGTGCCAGTAGTATCCGGTGGCAGGGTATCTCCTACGAGCAGTACTTC,TRBJ2-7,-,TRBV19,-
CASSSPGLAVDNEQFF,TGTGCCAGCAGTTCCCCGGGACTAGCGGTAGACAATGAGCAGTTCTTC,TRBJ2-1,-,TRBV6-5,TRBD2
CASSGLDTQYF,TGTGCCAGCAGCGGACTAGATACGCAGTATTTT,TRBJ2-3,-,TRBV7-8,-
CASSSTGAGVPDTQYF,TGTGCCAGCAGCTCGACAGGGGCCGGAGTGCCAGATACGCAGTATTTT,TRBJ2-3,-,TRBV11-3,TRBD1
CASSTRQFAGGEQFF,TGCGCCAGCAGCACTAGACAGTTCGCTGGCGGTGAGCAGTTCTTC,TRBJ2-1,-,TRBV5-1,-